What follows are 32 T cell receptor beta chains derived from one specimen sequenced in a study of brain T cells in children with intractable seizures. TCRdb's table, derived via immunoSEQ multiplex PCR, lists solely in-frame clones and lacks some. The sample has tens of thousands of clones, about nine tenths seen once. Material: peripheral blood, obtained at surgery. These receptors all come from a girl aged 2 to 9 with tuberous sclerosis and intractable seizures.

The rearrangement joins TRBV20-1 to TRBJ2-1; 8 bases line up with TRBD2. Germline V lookup: CDR1 DFQATT, CDR2 SNEGSKA (reference sequence). V was pared by 6 bases and J by 8 bases, with 3 bases of the junction left unmatched. This CDR3 region has 11 residues. CDR3 in amino acids: CSAVRGDEQFF. CDR3 coding DNA: TGCAGTGCCGTGCGGGGGGATGAGCAGTTCTTC.

The chain uses TRBV27 and TRBJ1-4; D possibly corresponds to TRBD1 (5 bases). CDR1 and CDR2 from the germline V gene are MNHEY and SMNVEV (reference sequence). Trimming cost V 6 bases and J 8 bases, with 19 bases left between them. This CDR3 is built from 15 residues. DNA of the CDR3: TGTGCCAGCAGACCGGGGGGAAGTTACGGCGAAAAACTGTTTTTT. Amino acid sequence: CASRPGGSYGEKLFF.

The genes are TRBV4-1 and TRBJ2-3, with D perhaps being TRBD1 or TRBD2 (5 bases each). The CDR3 consists of 15 residues. The germline V gene encodes CDR1 MGHRA and CDR2 YSYEKL. V was cut by 1 base and J by 4 bases, with 12 bases left in between. The CDR3 DNA sequence: TGCGCCAGCAGCCAAGGGACACTAGGCGCAGATACGCAGTATTTT. Its translation is CASSQGTLGADTQYF.

CDR3 in amino acids: CASSVDSGGNTGELFF. The CDR3 DNA reads TGTGCCAGCAGCGTAGATAGCGGTGGGAACACCGGGGAGCTGTTTTTT. The rearrangement joins TRBV9 to TRBJ2-2; possibly TRBD2 for D (6 bases). Germline V gives CDR1 SGDLS, CDR2 YYNGEE. V was clipped by 0 bases and J by 1 base, with 10 bases between them. CDR3 length equals 16 residues.

The CDR3 region has the DNA TGTGCCAGCAGTTACAGGGGCGGGAATAGCAATCAGCCCCAGCATTTT. Amino acids: CASSYRGGNSNQPQHF. The chain is built from TRBV6-2 or TRBV6-3 and TRBJ1-5, with a possible D match to TRBD1 (5 bases). The V end lost 2 bases, the J end lost 0 bases, and 11 bases lay between the germline ends. The CDR3 has 16 amino acids. Germline-derived CDR1 and CDR2 are MNHEY and SVGEGT.

CDR3 in DNA: TGTGCCAGCAGCCCCCCCGCGGGGGCTCGCACTGAAGCTTTCTTT. Its protein is CASSPPAGARTEAFF. The chain employs TRBV9 and TRBJ1-1; the D gene is possibly TRBD1 (6 bases). Germline loops: CDR1 SGDLS, CDR2 YYNGEE. The CDR3 length is 15 residues. Trimming took off 4 bases at V and 4 bases at J, with 17 bases between the two ends.

The rearrangement uses TRBV18 and TRBJ1-2, with D possibly being TRBD1 (5 bases). V lost 3 bases to trimming and J lost 7 bases, with 9 bases between them. The CDR3 loop spans 12 amino acids. The germline V gene encodes CDR1 KGHSH and CDR2 LQKENI. CDR3: CASSPGGFGYTF. CDR3 bases: TGTGCCAGCTCACCGGGGGGATTTGGCTACACCTTC.

The chain couples TRBV24-1 to TRBJ1-2; no clear D gene. The CDR3 runs to 13 residues. The ends were cut back, 8 bases at V and 3 bases at J, with 12 bases in the middle. Per germline, CDR1 KGHDR and CDR2 SFDVKD. CDR3 DNA sequence: TGTGCCACCATGGATCCGGCGGACTATGGCTACACCTTC. Amino acids: CATMDPADYGYTF.

The rearrangement uses TRBV15 and TRBJ1-2; D not resolved. The CDR3 extends over 13 amino acids. Per germline, CDR1 LNHNV and CDR2 YYDKDF (reference sequence). Trimming shortened V by 0 bases and J by 7 bases, and 9 bases separated the two germline ends. CDR3 DNA sequence: TGTGCCACCAGCAGAGATCGGAAGGGTGGCTACACCTTC. It specifies CATSRDRKGGYTF.

CDR3 sequence reads: CASTPNLGTGAGYTF. CDR3 bases: TGTGCCAGCACTCCCAATCTTGGGACAGGGGCCGGCTACACCTTC. The rearrangement uses TRBV27 and TRBJ1-2, with TRBD1 matching 10 bases. Losses at the gene ends were 7 bases for V and 8 bases for J; bases not matched to a gene: 13. The CDR3 loop spans 15 amino acids. The germline V gene has CDR1 MNHEY and CDR2 SMNVEV (reference sequence).

This chain uses TRBV5-6 with TRBJ2-5; 12 bases align to TRBD2. The CDR3 consists of 17 residues. Germline CDR1 SGHDT, CDR2 YYEEEE. The junction had 8 bases not matched to a gene; V was cut back by 0 bases and J by 5 bases. CDR3 sequence: CASSLGTSGVGSETQYF. CDR3 DNA sequence: TGTGCCAGCAGCTTGGGGACTAGCGGGGTGGGATCGGAGACCCAGTACTTC. The variable domain in full, with the rest retrieved from reference TRBV5-6 and TRBJ2-5, is DAGVTQSPTHLIKTRGQQVTLRCSPKSGHDTVSWYQQALGQGPQFIFQYYEEEERQRGNFPDRFSGHQFPNYSSELNVNALLLGDSALYLCASSLGTSGVGSETQYFGPGTRLLVL.

The V and J genes are TRBV4-1 and TRBJ2-2; no reliable D call. CDR3 length equals 14 residues. Germline CDR1 MGHRA, CDR2 YSYEKL. Trimming cost V 1 base and J 4 bases, with 7 bases left between them. The CDR3 DNA is TGCGCCAGCAGCCAAGGGGTTACCACCGGGGAGCTGTTTTTT. Protein: CASSQGVTTGELFF.

The genes are TRBV5-3 and TRBJ2-5, with D possibly being TRBD1 (6 bases). Being an ORF, TRBV5-3 has a function that is uncertain. V was cut by 0 bases and J by 3 bases, with 15 bases left in between. The CDR3 sequence is 16 residues long. This CDR3 reads CARSLAVRGDKETQYF. CDR3 nucleotide sequence: TGTGCCAGAAGCTTGGCGGTTCGAGGGGACAAAGAGACCCAGTACTTC.

The chain links TRBV7-9 to TRBJ2-5, with 8 bases identical to TRBD1. J lost 4 bases, V lost 0 bases, and 13 bases had no gene match. Germline V gene data show CDR1 as SEHNR and CDR2 as FQNEAQ (reference sequence). CDR3 length: 18 residues. This CDR3 is CASSLAGIQGVTRETQYF. The CDR3 region has the DNA TGTGCCAGCAGCTTAGCGGGCATACAGGGGGTTACGAGAGAGACCCAGTACTTC.

The J gene is TRBJ2-2, the V gene TRBV6-1, with D possibly matching TRBD1 (6 bases). CDR1 and CDR2 from the germline V gene are MNHNS and SASEGT. V was shortened by 2 bases and J by 4 bases, with 17 bases between the two germline ends. The CDR3 is 17 residues long. CDR3 sequence: CASSELGGTGSTGELFF. The CDR3 DNA is TGTGCCAGCAGTGAATTAGGGGGAACAGGGAGCACCGGGGAGCTGTTTTTT.

This chain connects TRBV6-1 to TRBJ2-1; tentative D call: TRBD2 (5 bases). The CDR3 has 16 residues. Trimming removed 2 bases from V and 0 bases from J, with 11 bases in between. Germline V CDR1 and CDR2: MNHNS, SASEGT. The chain's CDR3 is CASSEIGGFSYNEQFF. The CDR3, as DNA: TGTGCCAGCAGTGAAATAGGCGGGTTCTCCTACAATGAGCAGTTCTTC.

The gene calls are TRBV5-4 and TRBJ1-2, with TRBD1 matching 8 bases. V shed 5 bases, J shed 3 bases, and the junction held 3 bases outside the gene matches. CDR1 and CDR2 from the germline V gene are SGHNT and YYREEE (reference sequence). This CDR3 has 13 residues. The chain's CDR3 is CASSRTGYYGYTF. In DNA form, the CDR3 reads TGTGCCAGCAGTCGGACAGGGTACTATGGCTACACCTTC.

The chain carries TRBV6-4 and TRBJ1-6, with 7 bases aligning to TRBD1. With V trimmed by 5 bases and J by 5 bases, 9 bases remained unmatched. Germline assignment: CDR1 MRHNA and CDR2 SNTAGT. This CDR3 is built from 16 residues. The CDR3 DNA follows: TGTGCCAGCAGTAAGATGACAGGGCGGGATAATTCACCCCTCCACTTT. It encodes CASSKMTGRDNSPLHF.

The genes are TRBV9 and TRBJ1-5, with 11 bases matching TRBD1. There are 15 residues in the CDR3. Germline V gene lookup returns CDR1 SGDLS and CDR2 YYNGEE. J gave up 4 bases and V 2 bases, and 2 bases lay outside the gene matches. The CDR3 region is CASSVGQGENQPQHF. The CDR3 region has the DNA TGTGCCAGCAGCGTGGGACAGGGGGAGAATCAGCCCCAGCATTTT. Combining the CDR3 with reference TRBV9 and TRBJ1-5 gives the whole variable domain DSGVTQTPKHLITATGQRVTLRCSPRSGDLSVYWYQQSLDQGLQFLIQYYNGEERAKGNILERFSAQQFPDLHSELNLSSLELGDSALYFCASSVGQGENQPQHFGDGTRLSIL.

This chain connects TRBV10-1 to TRBJ1-2; TRBD1 matches 8 bases. The V gene's germline CDR1 is WNHNN and CDR2 SYGVQD (reference sequence). Unmatched junction bases numbered 6, after V lost 7 bases and J lost 5 bases. The CDR3 has 13 amino acids. In DNA, the CDR3 is TGCGCCAGCATCGAAGGGGACAGGTATGGCTACACCTTC. This codes for CASIEGDRYGYTF.

The gene calls are TRBV20-1 and TRBJ2-1; D ambiguous. Trimming pared 3 bases from V and 11 bases from J, leaving 11 bases between. This CDR3 region has 11 residues. Per the germline V gene, CDR1 is DFQATT and CDR2 is SNEGSKA (reference sequence). CDR3 in DNA: TGCAGTGCTAGCCGTGAGACGCAGCAGTTCTTC. Encoded protein: CSASRETQQFF.

V gene TRBV6-5 combines with J gene TRBJ2-3; D might be TRBD1 (5 bases). Germline CDR1 MNHEY, CDR2 SVGAGI. V gave up 4 bases and J gave up 4 bases, with 12 bases separating them. The CDR3 runs 14 residues. The CDR3 loop is CASSSNLGADTQYF. The CDR3 region has the DNA TGTGCCAGCAGTTCCAATTTAGGGGCAGATACGCAGTATTTT.

The chain joins TRBV12-5 to TRBJ2-2; 9 bases line up with TRBD1. There are 15 residues in the CDR3. The germline CDR1 and CDR2 sequences are LGHNT and FRNRAP. The ends lost 6 bases at V and 6 bases at J; junction bases unmatched: 8. This chain's CDR3 is CASGADRGRAGELFF. DNA for the CDR3: TGTGCTAGTGGCGCAGACAGGGGGAGAGCCGGGGAGCTGTTTTTT.

The chain has TRBV12-3 or TRBV12-4 and TRBJ1-1; D may be TRBD1 (6 bases). There are 13 residues in the CDR3. V was cut by 6 bases and J by 3 bases, with 11 bases left in between. Here the CDR3 reads CASSPRGDTEAFF. The CDR3 bases are TGTGCCAGCAGCCCCAGGGGTGACACTGAAGCTTTCTTT.

The V and J genes are TRBV15 and TRBJ2-3; D remains ambiguous. Trimming pared 0 bases from V and 1 base from J, leaving 11 bases between. Germline V gene data show CDR1 as LNHNV and CDR2 as YYDKDF (reference sequence). CDR3 size: 16 residues. CDR3 DNA: TGTGCCACCAGCAGAGATCACATTTTAGGCACAGATACGCAGTATTTT. It codes for CATSRDHILGTDTQYF. Drawing the rest from reference TRBV15 and TRBJ2-3, the complete variable domain is DAMVIQNPRYQVTQFGKPVTLSCSQTLNHNVMYWYQQKSSQAPKLLFHYYDKDFNNEADTPDNFQSRRPNTSFCFLDIRSPGLGDTAMYLCATSRDHILGTDTQYFGPGTRLTVL.

V gene TRBV10-3 combines with J gene TRBJ2-7, with 8 bases fitting TRBD2. Germline CDR1 and CDR2: ENHRY and SYGVKD. This CDR3 has 13 residues. Trimming took 2 bases from V and 6 from J; bases not matched to a gene: 3. The CDR3 DNA reads as TGTGCCATCAGTGAGAATCGGGGGGGCGAGCAGTACGTC. This gives the protein CAISENRGGEQYV.

The genes are TRBV6-5 and TRBJ1-1; maybe TRBD1 (6 bases). Germline V gene sequence: CDR1 MNHEY, CDR2 SVGAGI. The germline V and J ends were trimmed by 6 bases and 5 bases, with 10 bases remaining between them. The CDR3 extends over 12 amino acids. CDR3 in DNA: TGTGCCAGCAGCCACAGGGCGACTGAAGCTTTCTTT. This sequence encodes CASSHRATEAFF.

V usage is TRBV10-3 and J usage is TRBJ2-7, with TRBD1 as a possible D gene (6 bases). V shed 0 bases and J shed 2 bases, with 14 bases lying between them. The V gene's germline CDR1 is ENHRY and CDR2 SYGVKD. The CDR3 is 16 amino acids. The CDR3 coding sequence is TGTGCCATCAGTGAGTCGTTGGCAGGGGTCCCCTACGAGCAGTACGTC. It encodes CAISESLAGVPYEQYV.

This clone was observed a single time. The rearrangement links TRBV5-1 to TRBJ2-1; D unclear. Germline loops: CDR1 SGHRS, CDR2 YFSETQ. The CDR3 totals 15 residues. The germline V and J ends were trimmed by 0 bases and 5 bases, with 12 bases remaining between them. The DNA of the CDR3 is TGCGCCAGCAGCTTGGACCCAACTCTAGACAATGAGCAGTTCTTC. Protein product: CASSLDPTLDNEQFF.

The V gene is TRBV18, the J gene TRBJ2-7; 7 bases are shared with TRBD2. The trim removed 3 bases at V and 6 bases at J, leaving 14 bases unmatched. CDR3 length: 16 amino acids. From germline, CDR1 is KGHSH and CDR2 LQKENI. CDR3 sequence (DNA): TGTGCCAGCTCACCGGCGGGGGTGGGAGTTTTCTCCGAGCAGTACTTC. It encodes CASSPAGVGVFSEQYF.

V gene TRBV9 combines with J gene TRBJ1-4, with a possible D match to TRBD1 (5 bases). This CDR3 comprises 14 residues. Trimming removed 4 bases from V and 3 bases from J, with 10 bases in between. The germline V gene has CDR1 SGDLS and CDR2 YYNGEE. DNA of the CDR3: TGTGCCAGCAGCCCAGGGTCGGCTAATGAAAAACTGTTTTTT. Translating it yields CASSPGSANEKLFF.

The J gene is TRBJ1-3, the V gene TRBV18; D is perhaps TRBD1 (5 bases). Germline CDR1 is KGHSH and CDR2 is LQKENI. V lost 4 bases and J 8 bases, leaving 15 bases between the germline ends. The CDR3 has 14 residues. The CDR3 coding sequence is TGTGCCAGCTCACGGGGCAGCACCCCAGACACCATATATTTT. This sequence encodes CASSRGSTPDTIYF.